The rows below give T cell receptor beta chains drawn from one sample of a study of T cell responses to AZD1222 COVID-19 vaccine. Assay: immunoSEQ multiplex PCR; the TCRdb copy retains only in-frame clones and omits some. Of some 140,000 clones in the sample, over 85% were seen once. The sample consisted of peripheral blood, taken on day 0 of AZD1222 vaccination. The source is an adult in good health. CDR3s include the opening cysteine and the closing phenylalanine or tryptophan. The order of the fields is D gene, clone size, V gene, J gene, CDR3 protein, CDR3 DNA. The D gene is left open where the match is weak. The listing skips clone size in some rows; elsewhere it reads once, few, many or a size class.

D gene: -
clone size: once
V gene: TRBV2
J gene: TRBJ2-3
CDR3 protein: CASKADRSTDTQYF
CDR3 DNA: TGTGCCAGCAAGGCGGACAGATCGACAGATACGCAGTATTTT

D gene: TRBD1
clone size: -
V gene: TRBV15
J gene: TRBJ1-1
CDR3 protein: CATSSLGDRGRKNTEAFF
CDR3 DNA: TGTGCCACCAGCAGCCTCGGGGACAGGGGAAGGAAGAACACTGAAGCTTTCTTT

D gene: TRBD1
clone size: -
V gene: TRBV29-1
J gene: TRBJ1-1
CDR3 protein: CSVIPRTGGPSPEAFF
CDR3 DNA: TGCAGCGTTATACCACGGACAGGGGGCCCCTCGCCTGAAGCTTTCTTT

D gene: TRBD1
clone size: -
V gene: TRBV30
J gene: TRBJ1-1
CDR3 protein: CAFGQGNTEAFF
CDR3 DNA: TGTGCCTTTGGACAGGGGAACACTGAAGCTTTCTTT

D gene: -
clone size: -
V gene: TRBV28
J gene: TRBJ1-2
CDR3 protein: CASSRVTNYGYTF
CDR3 DNA: TGTGCCAGCAGCAGAGTGACTAACTATGGCTACACCTTC

D gene: -
clone size: -
V gene: TRBV27
J gene: TRBJ1-2
CDR3 protein: CASSSRGYGYTF
CDR3 DNA: TGTGCCAGCAGTTCTCGAGGCTATGGCTACACCTTC

D gene: -
clone size: -
V gene: TRBV27
J gene: TRBJ1-5
CDR3 protein: CASSGDPGGQPQHF
CDR3 DNA: TGTGCCAGCAGCGGTGACCCGGGCGGCCAGCCCCAGCATTTT

D gene: TRBD1
clone size: -
V gene: TRBV7-2
J gene: TRBJ1-5
CDR3 protein: CASSGTGVQPQHF
CDR3 DNA: TGTGCCAGCAGCGGGACAGGGGTTCAGCCCCAGCATTTT

D gene: -
clone size: -
V gene: TRBV15
J gene: TRBJ1-2
CDR3 protein: CATSSGTLYGYTF
CDR3 DNA: TGTGCCACCAGCAGCGGGACACTCTATGGCTACACCTTC

D gene: -
clone size: -
V gene: TRBV5-4
J gene: TRBJ1-1
CDR3 protein: CASSLAGTWQTEAFF
CDR3 DNA: TGTGCCAGCAGCTTGGCCGGGACATGGCAAACTGAAGCTTTCTTT

D gene: -
clone size: -
V gene: TRBV5-8
J gene: TRBJ2-1
CDR3 protein: CASSLAGLRLNEQFF
CDR3 DNA: TGTGCCAGCAGCTTGGCGGGTTTGAGATTAAATGAGCAGTTCTTC

D gene: -
clone size: -
V gene: TRBV28
J gene: TRBJ2-3
CDR3 protein: CASSPNRWTASDTQYF
CDR3 DNA: TGTGCCAGCAGTCCGAACAGGTGGACAGCTAGCGATACGCAGTATTTT

D gene: TRBD1
clone size: few
V gene: TRBV7-8
J gene: TRBJ1-2
CDR3 protein: CASSTSRGPAHGYTF
CDR3 DNA: TGTGCCAGCAGCACCTCCAGGGGGCCTGCTCATGGCTACACCTTC